These 28 T cell receptor beta chains originate from one sample sequenced in a study of T cells in Graves' hyperthyroidism and ophthalmopathy. There were TCR beta CDR3 regions amplified from RNA transcripts. The study used the HTBI primer set for a first-round RT-PCR of the TCR CDR3. TCRdb reprocessed the multiplex PCR reads via MiXCR and lists one record per CDR3 protein. The data show about 710,000 distinct CDR3 sequences, roughly 15% seen once. Sequencing was carried out using blood. Receptor source: a man aged 18-30 years with Graves' hyperthyroidism.

The chain couples TRBV7-9 to TRBJ2-7; D is unresolved. Deletions cut 4 bases from V and 4 bases from J, with 11 bases between. This CDR3 is built from 13 residues. The V gene's germline CDR1 is SEHNR and CDR2 FQNEAQ (reference sequence). CDR3 sequence (DNA): TGTGCCAGCAGCTCTGGGGTTAGGTACGAGCAGTACTTC. It encodes CASSSGVRYEQYF.

In its sample, this clonotype was seen a few times. The chain is built from TRBV7-6 and TRBJ2-2; 8 positions match TRBD2. There are 17 residues in the CDR3. Trimming took 5 bases from V and 2 from J; bases not matched to a gene: 10. Germline lookup yields CDR1 SGHVS and CDR2 FNYEAQ. CDR3 nucleotide sequence: TGTGCCAGCAGCCCCCAGGCGGGGGGCATAAACACCGGGGAGCTGTTTTTT. Its protein is CASSPQAGGINTGELFF. Full variable domain (outside the CDR3, taken from reference TRBV7-6 and TRBJ2-2): GAGVSQSPRYKVTKRGQDVALRCDPISGHVSLYWYRQALGQGPEFLTYFNYEAQQDKSGLPNDRFSAERPEGSISTLTIQRTEQRDSAMYRCASSPQAGGINTGELFFGEGSRLTVL.

The chain is built from TRBV10-3 and TRBJ1-5, with 9 nucleotides matching TRBD1. J was trimmed by 4 bases and V by 10 bases; bases with no gene match: 11. Germline V lookup: CDR1 ENHRY, CDR2 SYGVKD. CDR3 length equals 15 residues. DNA for the CDR3: TGTGCCACCGGGGGGGGGGACAGGGTGAATCAGCCCCAGCATTTT. Protein: CATGGGDRVNQPQHF.

The chain links TRBV20-1 to TRBJ2-5, with D hard to call. From germline, CDR1 is DFQATT and CDR2 SNEGSKA (reference sequence). With 0 bases removed from V and 0 bases from J, the gap between germline ends came to 11 bases. This CDR3 region has 15 residues. The CDR3 coding sequence is TGCAGTGCTAGAGATCCGATGCACAACCAAGAGACCCAGTACTTC. Protein: CSARDPMHNQETQYF.

V is TRBV30 and J is TRBJ2-7; D remains unclear. Trimming pared 0 bases from V and 3 bases from J, leaving 6 bases between. Germline assignment: CDR1 GTSNPN and CDR2 SVGIG (reference sequence). This CDR3 has 12 residues. The chain's CDR3 is CAWSVGFYEQYF. CDR3 in DNA: TGTGCCTGGAGTGTTGGATTCTACGAGCAGTACTTC.

This clonotype was observed many times. V and J are TRBV30 and TRBJ2-2; D may match TRBD1 or TRBD2 (5 bases each). The CDR3 extends over 15 amino acids. CDR1 GTSNPN and CDR2 SVGIG come from the germline V gene (reference sequence). V was clipped by 6 bases and J by 2 bases, with 16 bases between them. CDR3 coding DNA: TGTGCCTGCCAATTAGGGGAGCGAAACACCGGGGAGCTGTTTTTT. This gives the protein CACQLGERNTGELFF. Complete variable domain (other parts from reference TRBV30 and TRBJ2-2): SQTIHQWPATLVQPVGSPLSLECTVEGTSNPNLYWYRQAAGRGLQLLFYSVGIGQISSEVPQNLSASRPQDRQFILSSKKLLLSDSGFYLCACQLGERNTGELFFGEGSRLTVL.

This clonotype was counted only a few times. The rearrangement joins TRBV28 to TRBJ1-1, with D hard to call. Germline CDR1 MDHEN, CDR2 SYDVKM. The CDR3 has 12 residues. The ends were cut back, 5 bases at V and 7 bases at J, with 11 bases in the middle. CDR3 sequence (DNA): TGTGCCAGCAGTCGGACCGACTTTGAAGCTTTCTTT. Translated, it gives CASSRTDFEAFF.

This clonotype occurred many times. V usage is TRBV9 and J usage is TRBJ2-1; 10 bases fit TRBD2. V was clipped by 0 bases and J by 8 bases; unmatched bases: 8. The CDR3 is made up of 16 amino acids. Per the germline V gene, CDR1 is SGDLS and CDR2 is YYNGEE. The CDR3 spells CASSVEGAGGPDEQFF. In nucleotides, the CDR3 is TGTGCCAGCAGCGTAGAGGGAGCGGGAGGGCCGGATGAGCAGTTCTTC.

This clonotype has a single count. The chain uses TRBV2 and TRBJ2-1, with unresolved D. V was trimmed by 5 bases and J by 4 bases, leaving 12 bases between them. The CDR3 sequence is 14 residues long. From germline, CDR1 is SNHLY and CDR2 FYNNEI. The CDR3 DNA reads TGTGCCAGCAGTTTTTCCAGTCTTTACAATGAGCAGTTCTTC. Translating gives CASSFSSLYNEQFF.

In its sample, this clonotype was seen many times. The rearrangement joins TRBV7-3 to TRBJ2-7; D gene uncertain. Trimming took 2 bases from V and 2 from J, leaving 7 bases between them. The CDR3 loop spans 13 amino acids. Germline V gene sequence: CDR1 SGHTA, CDR2 FQGTGA. DNA of the CDR3: TGTGCCAGCAGCTTATCCCCCACCTACGAGCAGTACTTC. It yields the protein CASSLSPTYEQYF.

The chain couples TRBV27 to TRBJ2-2; D possibly corresponds to TRBD1 (7 bases). The CDR3 loop spans 15 amino acids. V lost 6 bases to trimming and J lost 7 bases, with 18 bases between them. The germline V gene has CDR1 MNHEY and CDR2 SMNVEV (reference sequence). The CDR3 reads CASSPVSGGIGELFF. Here the CDR3 DNA reads TGTGCCAGCAGCCCCGTTTCAGGGGGGATCGGGGAGCTGTTTTTT.

The genes are TRBV7-9 and TRBJ1-6; the match to TRBD1 covers 7 bases. The CDR3 is 17 amino acids. CDR1 is SEHNR and CDR2 is FQNEAQ in the germline V gene (reference sequence). Trimming removed 4 bases from V and 0 bases from J; junction bases left unmatched: 6. Here the CDR3 reads CASSSDRASSYNSPLHF. CDR3 sequence (DNA): TGTGCCAGCAGCTCCGACAGGGCTAGCTCCTATAATTCACCCCTCCACTTT.

This chain links TRBV20-1 with TRBJ1-5; a weak D match, TRBD1 (6 bases). Per the germline V gene, CDR1 is DFQATT and CDR2 is SNEGSKA (reference sequence). CDR3 length: 17 residues. The ends were cut back, 5 bases at V and 0 bases at J, with 20 bases in the middle. The CDR3 sequence is CSAPEQGGRYSNQPQHF. The CDR3 DNA follows: TGCAGTGCTCCTGAACAGGGAGGGAGATATAGCAATCAGCCCCAGCATTTT.

This clonotype occurred many times. The gene calls are TRBV6-5 and TRBJ1-6; 9 nucleotides match TRBD1. Germline V gene data show CDR1 as MNHEY and CDR2 as SVGAGI. The junction had 12 bases not matched to a gene; V was cut back by 2 bases and J by 10 bases. The CDR3 contains 17 residues. The CDR3 loop is CASSYTDPGQGVSPLHF. For the CDR3, the DNA is TGTGCCAGCAGTTACACAGATCCGGGACAGGGAGTCTCACCCCTCCACTTT.

The table lists this clonotype with a few counts. The CDR3 loop is CASHKMNNGPGELFF. As DNA, the CDR3 is TGTGCCAGCCATAAGATGAACAATGGACCCGGGGAGCTGTTTTTT. The V gene is TRBV6-2 or TRBV6-3, the J gene TRBJ2-2; D gene unclear. The germline gives CDR1 MNHEY, CDR2 SVGEGT. The CDR3 spans 15 residues. The V end was cut by 8 bases, the J end by 6 bases, with 19 bases between.

This clonotype occurred many times. The chain links TRBV28 to TRBJ2-1; 10 bases line up with TRBD2. This CDR3 has 16 amino acids. Germline-derived CDR1 and CDR2 are MDHEN and SYDVKM. With 3 bases clipped from V and 9 bases from J, the junction kept 11 bases outside the gene matches. DNA of the CDR3: TGTGCCAGCAGTTTGGCACTAGCGGGGACTACAGGTGAGCAGTTCTTC. Amino acid sequence: CASSLALAGTTGEQFF.

V gene TRBV19 combines with J gene TRBJ1-1; 10 nucleotides agree with TRBD1. This CDR3 has 14 amino acids. Germline CDR1 is LNHDA and CDR2 is SQIVND (reference sequence). V lost 7 bases to trimming and J lost 7 bases; unmatched junction nucleotides: 9. CDR3 in DNA: TGTGCCAGTAATGACAGGGGGCGCGTCAATGAAGCTTTCTTT. Translated: CASNDRGRVNEAFF.

This clonotype was seen at least ten times. This chain links TRBV30 with TRBJ1-2; D is possibly TRBD1 (6 bases). V lost 0 bases and J 4 bases, leaving 12 bases between the germline ends. Germline V gene sequence: CDR1 GTSNPN, CDR2 SVGIG (reference sequence). The CDR3 consists of 14 residues. The CDR3 region is CAWSVMGAGYGYTF. CDR3 DNA: TGTGCCTGGAGTGTAATGGGGGCTGGCTATGGCTACACCTTC.

This clonotype was picked up many times. This chain links TRBV6-1 with TRBJ1-1; D is possibly TRBD1 (6 bases). CDR1 is MNHNS and CDR2 is SASEGT in the germline V gene. The length of the CDR3 is 13 residues. Trimming cost V 3 bases and J 1 base, with 6 bases left between them. The CDR3 reads CASSDRGNTEAFF. CDR3 nucleotides: TGTGCCAGCAGTGACAGGGGGAACACTGAAGCTTTCTTT.

This clonotype showed up many times. The chain couples TRBV18 to TRBJ2-5; no reliable D call. V lost 0 bases and J lost 5, with 16 bases in between. Germline V lookup: CDR1 KGHSH, CDR2 LQKENI. The CDR3 runs to 16 residues. CDR3 region: CASSPPKQLKWETQYF. In DNA, the CDR3 is TGTGCCAGCTCACCACCGAAGCAACTAAAATGGGAGACCCAGTACTTC. The variable domain in full, with the rest retrieved from reference TRBV18 and TRBJ2-5, is NAGVMQNPRHLVRRRGQEARLRCSPMKGHSHVYWYRQLPEEGLKFMVYLQKENIIDESGMPKERFSAEFPKEGPSILRIQQVVRGDSAAYFCASSPPKQLKWETQYFGPGTRLLVL.

This clonotype was observed a few times. The rearrangement joins TRBV28 to TRBJ2-7, with 9 bases lining up with TRBD1. The germline gives CDR1 MDHEN, CDR2 SYDVKM. J lost 4 bases, V lost 6 bases, and 10 bases had no gene match. This CDR3 spans 15 amino acids. The CDR3 spells CASSERTGVFYEQYF. The DNA of the CDR3 is TGTGCCAGCAGCGAGAGGACAGGGGTCTTTTACGAGCAGTACTTC.

This clonotype was counted many times. The CDR3 DNA is TGTGCCAGCATGGGGGCTATCGAAGAGACCCAGTACTTC. It translates to CASMGAIEETQYF. The chain employs TRBV2 and TRBJ2-5; a possible D gene is TRBD1 (6 bases). The germline gives CDR1 SNHLY, CDR2 FYNNEI. This CDR3 is 13 amino acids long. V was pared by 7 bases and J by 3 bases, with 12 bases between.

There are a few counts of this clonotype. The chain joins TRBV7-9 to TRBJ1-1, with D perhaps matching TRBD1 (6 bases). Germline V gene lookup returns CDR1 SEHNR and CDR2 FQNEAQ (reference sequence). Trimming pared 1 base from V and 1 base from J, leaving 10 bases between. The CDR3 is 15 amino acids. This chain's CDR3 is CASSLGGGKNTEAFF. The DNA for the CDR3 is TGTGCCAGCAGCTTAGGTGGGGGCAAGAACACTGAAGCTTTCTTT.

This clonotype was seen once. V and J are TRBV9 and TRBJ2-2, with D possibly being TRBD1 (6 bases). The CDR3 runs to 17 residues. The germline V gene encodes CDR1 SGDLS and CDR2 YYNGEE. V was shortened by 3 bases and J by 4 bases, with 19 bases between the two germline ends. The CDR3 sequence: CASSAPTGMSGTGELFF. The CDR3 coding sequence is TGTGCCAGCAGCGCCCCCACAGGGATGAGCGGCACCGGGGAGCTGTTTTTT.

This clonotype has a count of ten or more. The V and J genes are TRBV3-1 and TRBJ2-1; D is ambiguous. The CDR3 is 15 residues long. CDR1 LGHDT and CDR2 YNNKEL come from the germline V gene (reference sequence). The ends were cut back, 4 bases at V and 3 bases at J, with 13 bases in the middle. This chain's CDR3 is CASSLGRRIYNEQFF. CDR3 DNA: TGTGCCAGCAGCCTGGGCCGACGGATCTACAATGAGCAGTTCTTC.

Many counts were recorded for this clonotype. DNA for the CDR3: TGTGCCAGCAGTGGACAGTTTTATCAGCCCCAGCATTTT. It translates to CASSGQFYQPQHF. The chain joins TRBV2 to TRBJ1-5; D possibly corresponds to TRBD1 (5 bases). Trimming shortened V by 4 bases and J by 5 bases, and 9 bases separated the two germline ends. CDR3 length equals 13 residues. Germline CDR1 reads SNHLY; CDR2 reads FYNNEI.

This clonotype has at least ten counts. The rearrangement uses TRBV14 and TRBJ2-7; the match to TRBD1 covers 9 bases. Trimming removed 4 bases from V and 4 bases from J; junction bases left unmatched: 8. CDR1 SGHDN and CDR2 FVKESK come from the germline V gene. The CDR3 length is 15 residues. CDR3 DNA sequence: TGTGCCAGCAGCCCCCGCGGGACAGGGAGGTACGAGCAGTACTTC. Residues: CASSPRGTGRYEQYF.

This clonotype was found many times. The chain is built from TRBV3-1 and TRBJ1-3; D is uncertain. The CDR3 sequence is 15 residues long. Germline CDR1 LGHDT, CDR2 YNNKEL (reference sequence). The V gene lost 2 bases and the J gene lost 0 bases, with 8 bases spanning the gap. CDR3 in amino acids: CASSQMSVSGNTIYF. CDR3 sequence (DNA): TGTGCCAGCAGCCAAATGTCGGTCTCTGGAAACACCATATATTTT. The entire variable domain, with the rest obtained from reference TRBV3-1 and TRBJ1-3, is as follows: DTAVSQTPKYLVTQMGNDKSIKCEQNLGHDTMYWYKQDSKKFLKIMFSYNNKELIINETVPNRFSPKSPDKAHLNLHINSLELGDSAVYFCASSQMSVSGNTIYFGEGSWLTVV.